Sequencing of this TCR beta chain was carried out in a study of blood T cells in healthy people across ages. In the case of this clonotype: Its antigen remains unidentified.

Each of the donors had roughly 9.7 milliliters of peripheral blood drawn into EDTA-treated Vacutainer tubes. V was pared by 0 bases and J by 1 base, with 4 bases between. In germline, CDR1 is MNHEY, CDR2 SVGAGI. The CDR3 extends over 14 amino acids. General study results and limits: Underestimates were what the diversity estimates from one million T cells were considered to be.

Primers used in a second PCR of about 7 to 12 cycles were a sample-barcoded 5' primer and a J-beta primer mix. TCRdb recomputed calls from the 5' RACE reads with MiXCR, one row per CDR3 protein. The table has roughly 2 million distinct CDR3 sequences, around 50% seen once. Sequencing used blood. The TCR originated in a woman in her thirties or forties in good health. The chain is built from TRBV6-5 and TRBJ2-4; unclear D gene. The CDR3 sequence is CASSYSYAKNIQYF. Here the CDR3 DNA reads TGTGCCAGCAGTTACTCTTATGCCAAAAACATTCAGTACTTC.